These 10 T cell receptor beta chains were all obtained from the same sample, sequenced in a study of T cells in Graves' hyperthyroidism and ophthalmopathy. Researchers amplified the TCR beta CDR3 regions from RNA transcripts. The HTBI set primed first-round TCR CDR3 RT-PCR. MiXCR, run by TCRdb on the multiplex PCR reads, gives a single entry per CDR3 protein. Among 95,000 to 110,000 distinct CDR3 sequences listed, 45% to 50% were seen once. The sequenced material came from blood. The receptor set was obtained from a man aged 40-55 years with Graves' hyperthyroidism.

This clonotype was recorded many times. V and J are TRBV2 and TRBJ1-2; TRBD1 matches 8 bases. This CDR3 is built from 18 residues. V gave up 1 base and J gave up 8 bases; unmatched junction bases: 18. Germline V gene sequence: CDR1 SNHLY, CDR2 FYNNEI. The CDR3 nucleotides read TGTGCCAGCAGTGAAGAGGCCAGGGGGCTCGGTAGGTCGGGCGGCTACACCTTC. This codes for CASSEEARGLGRSGGYTF.

This clonotype occurred a few times. Here the CDR3 omits its conserved ending phenylalanine or tryptophan, so a read error is the likely source. The chain links TRBV6-1 to TRBJ1-5; D might be TRBD1 (6 bases). Germline V gene sequence: CDR1 MNHNS, CDR2 SASEGT. CDR3 size: 14 residues. Trimming removed 10 bases from V and 2 bases from J, with 15 bases in between. CDR3 in DNA: TGTGCCACCAGGGCGGGGGCCGGCAATCAGCCCCAGCATCTT. The encoded protein is CATRAGAGNQPQHL.

This clonotype was found many times. The V and J genes are TRBV29-1 and TRBJ2-5, with TRBD1 as a possible D gene (6 bases). Per the germline V gene, CDR1 is SQVTM and CDR2 is ANQGSEA. The CDR3 has 13 residues. Trimming left V 4 bases short and J 9 bases short, with 18 bases between. This chain's CDR3 is CSVGTVVSEAQYF. Here the CDR3 DNA reads TGCAGCGTTGGGACAGTCGTATCGGAGGCCCAGTACTTC.

The chain employs TRBV11-2 and TRBJ2-2; D possibly matches TRBD1 or TRBD2 (5 bases each). The germline V and J ends were trimmed by 1 base and 6 bases, with 18 bases remaining between them. Germline V CDR1 and CDR2: SGHAT, FQNNGV. This CDR3 contains 17 residues. CDR3 protein: CASSLVGTLVGPGELFF. DNA for the CDR3: TGTGCCAGCAGCTTAGTGGGGACGCTTGTTGGGCCCGGGGAGCTGTTTTTT.

The chain combines TRBV29-1 with TRBJ2-7; D not resolved. CDR3 size: 13 residues. V lost 8 bases, J lost 5 bases, and 19 bases lay in between. Germline V CDR1 and CDR2: SQVTM, ANQGSEA. In DNA form, the CDR3 reads TGCAGCATAAGGACCTTAAGATCACACGAGCAGTACTTC. Translating it yields CSIRTLRSHEQYF.

The chain is built from TRBV6-1 and TRBJ1-4; D is possibly TRBD1 (6 bases). CDR3 length: 14 residues. The V gene lost 6 bases and the J gene lost 3 bases, with 11 bases spanning the gap. Germline V gene lookup returns CDR1 MNHNS and CDR2 SASEGT. The CDR3 DNA reads TGTGCCAGCAGAGGACAGATTCCTAATGAAAAACTGTTTTTT. It codes for CASRGQIPNEKLFF.

V gene TRBV6-1 combines with J gene TRBJ2-5; D is perhaps TRBD1 (6 bases). The CDR3 is 11 amino acids. CDR1 and CDR2 from the germline V gene are MNHNS and SASEGT. Deletions cut 6 bases from V and 14 bases from J, with 16 bases between. The CDR3 loop is CASSHKGEYYF. The CDR3 DNA is TGTGCCAGCAGCCACAAGGGGGAATATTACTTC.

This clonotype was counted at least ten times. The chain combines TRBV19 with TRBJ1-3; D is unresolved. The CDR3 length is 14 residues. Between the trimmed V and J ends, which lost 8 bases and 0 bases, there was a span of 11 bases. The germline V gene encodes CDR1 LNHDA and CDR2 SQIVND (reference sequence). CDR3 amino acids: CASSKTVSGNTIYF. The CDR3 DNA sequence: TGTGCCAGTTCTAAGACCGTCTCTGGAAACACCATATATTTT.

The table lists this clonotype with many counts. V gene TRBV6-5 combines with J gene TRBJ2-5; either TRBD1 or TRBD2 may supply D (5 bases each). The CDR3 consists of 15 residues. V lost 3 bases, J lost 5 bases, and 16 bases lay in between. The germline V gene encodes CDR1 MNHEY and CDR2 SVGAGI. As DNA, the CDR3 is TGTGCCAGCAGTTATTTGGGTAGGGGCGGGGAGACCCAGTACTTC. Amino acid sequence: CASSYLGRGGETQYF.

The genes are TRBV7-3 and TRBJ2-7; 12 nucleotides align to TRBD1. V lost 11 bases to trimming and J lost 5 bases; unmatched junction nucleotides: 13. Per germline, CDR1 SGHTA and CDR2 FQGTGA. CDR3 size: 15 residues. CDR3 loop: CAWRTGQGAFDEQYF. The CDR3 nucleotides read TGTGCCTGGAGGACGGGACAGGGGGCTTTCGACGAGCAGTACTTC.